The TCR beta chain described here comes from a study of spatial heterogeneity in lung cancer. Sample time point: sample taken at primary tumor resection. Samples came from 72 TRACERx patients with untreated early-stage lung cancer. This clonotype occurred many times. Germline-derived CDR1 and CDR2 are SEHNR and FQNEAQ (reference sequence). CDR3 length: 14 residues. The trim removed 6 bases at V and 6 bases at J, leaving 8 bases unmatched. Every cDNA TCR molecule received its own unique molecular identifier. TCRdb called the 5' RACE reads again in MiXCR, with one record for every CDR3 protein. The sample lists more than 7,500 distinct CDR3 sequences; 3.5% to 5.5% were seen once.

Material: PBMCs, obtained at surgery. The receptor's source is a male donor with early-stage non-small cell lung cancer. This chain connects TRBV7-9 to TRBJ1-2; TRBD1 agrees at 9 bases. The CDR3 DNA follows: TGTGCCAGCAGGAGAGTGGGACAGGGTCATGGCTACACCTTC. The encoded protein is CASRRVGQGHGYTF.